The rows below give T cell receptor beta chains drawn from one sample of a study of T cell repertoires in cytomegalovirus infection. TCRdb re-analysed the reads in MiXCR, keeping a single row per CDR3 protein. The repertoire holds approximately 140,000 distinct CDR3 sequences, with 7% to 10% as singletons. The specimen sequenced was PBMCs. All receptors derive from a human donor in good health (CMV status not recorded). Some clones in this sample may be carry-over from other donors' samples. The CDR3 runs from the conserved cysteine through the conserved F or W. A D gene is named only where the DNA matches it firmly. A row's size may be missing; if present it is once, few, many or a size class.

j_call clone_size cdr3_length d_call v_call cdr3_aa cdr3_nt
TRBJ2-1 many 15 TRBD2 TRBV30 CAWNSGLSSYNEQFF TGTGCCTGGAACTCGGGACTAAGCTCCTACAATGAGCAGTTCTTC
TRBJ2-3 many 14 - TRBV7-8 CASSDQTGTDTQYF TGTGCCAGCAGCGACCAAACAGGGACAGATACGCAGTATTTT
TRBJ2-1 many 14 - TRBV20-1 CSAREGALYNEQFF TGCAGTGCTAGAGAGGGGGCCCTCTACAATGAGCAGTTCTTC
TRBJ2-6 - 16 - TRBV7-2 CLSSLSGLGATNTQYF TGTCTGAGCAGCTTATCGGGGCTGGGGGCCACAAACACTCAGTATTTC
TRBJ2-3 once 15 - TRBV20-1 CSAATRGKGTDTQYF TGCAGTGCTGCCACCCGGGGGAAGGGCACAGATACGCAGTATTTT
TRBJ1-5 - 13 - TRBV29-1 CSAGDGSNQPQHF TGCAGCGCCGGGGACGGTAGCAATCAGCCCCAGCATTTT
TRBJ1-3 many 14 - TRBV7-9 CASSLRLGGNTIYF TGTGCCAGCAGCTTACGGTTAGGAGGAAACACCATATATTTT
TRBJ1-5 - 13 - TRBV15 CATSRGGTQPQHF TGTGCCACCAGCAGGGGAGGAACCCAGCCCCAGCATTTT
TRBJ2-3 - 11 - TRBV12-5 CASGFGDTQYF TGTGCTAGTGGTTTTGGAGATACGCAGTATTTT
TRBJ2-7 - 12 - TRBV20-1 CSAPDPPYEQYF TGCAGTGCCCCCGACCCGCCCTACGAGCAGTACTTC
TRBJ1-2 many 16 - TRBV6-5 CASSYTTGLNLYGYTF TGTGCCAGCAGTTACACCACAGGCCTTAACCTCTATGGCTACACCTTC
TRBJ2-3 many 14 TRBD2 TRBV20-1 CSARLAGVTDTQYF TGCAGTGCTCGACTAGCGGGCGTCACAGATACGCAGTATTTT
TRBJ1-3 many 15 TRBD1 TRBV6-5 CASSGRGREGNTIYF TGTGCCAGCAGTGGGAGGGGGCGAGAAGGAAACACCATATATTTT
TRBJ2-1 few 14 - TRBV3-1 CASSQSDRVNEQFF TGTGCCAGCAGCCAAAGCGACCGCGTCAATGAGCAGTTCTTC
TRBJ2-3 many 14 - TRBV4-2 CASSSDLLTDTQYF TGTGCCAGCAGCTCGGACTTACTCACAGATACGCAGTATTTT
TRBJ2-2 few 14 TRBD1 TRBV20-1 CSAPRQGGTGELFF TGCAGTGCTCCTAGACAGGGTGGGACCGGGGAGCTGTTTTTT
TRBJ2-5 - 16 TRBD2 TRBV5-1 CASSPGERGWQETQYF TGCGCCAGCAGTCCCGGGGAGCGGGGATGGCAAGAGACCCAGTACTTC
TRBJ1-5 many 13 - TRBV12-3/TRBV12-4 CASSIGTIRPQHF TGTGCCAGCAGCATCGGGACCATCAGGCCCCAGCATTTT
TRBJ1-1 many 15 - TRBV7-8 CASSFSPRGGTEAFF TGTGCCAGCAGCTTTTCTCCCAGGGGCGGAACTGAAGCTTTCTTT
TRBJ1-2 - 16 - TRBV4-1 CASSQDAREYDYGYTF TGTGCCAGCAGCCAAGATGCCAGGGAGTACGACTATGGCTACACCTTC
TRBJ1-1 many 14 TRBD1 TRBV29-1 CSGWLQGSLFGAFF TGCAGCGGCTGGCTACAGGGGTCTCTTTTTGGAGCTTTCTTT
TRBJ2-6 many 17 - TRBV7-3 CASSLRRVNSGANVLTF TGTGCCAGCAGCTTACGCAGGGTAAACTCTGGGGCCAACGTCCTGACTTTC
TRBJ2-6 - 14 - TRBV4-1 CASSRDSGANVLTF TGCGCCAGCAGTCGGGACTCTGGGGCCAACGTCCTGACTTTC
TRBJ2-1 many 13 - TRBV2 CANREHNLDEQFF TGTGCCAACCGGGAACACAATCTCGATGAGCAGTTCTTC
TRBJ2-1 few 15 - TRBV6-6 CASSYPEGLRNEQFF TGTGCCAGCAGTTACCCCGAGGGCCTTCGGAATGAGCAGTTCTTC
TRBJ2-7 many 10 - TRBV28 CASSFNEQYF TGTGCCAGCAGTTTTAACGAGCAGTACTTC
TRBJ1-6 many 12 - TRBV20-1 CSATGGGSPLHF TGCAGTGCTACCGGGGGCGGTTCACCCCTCCACTTT
TRBJ1-2 many 15 - TRBV7-2 CASSLSGGGVDGYTF TGTGCCAGCAGCTTAAGTGGGGGGGGGGTAGATGGCTACACCTTC
TRBJ1-5 many 17 - TRBV6-2/TRBV6-3 CASSYPGGRRSNQPQHF TGTGCCAGCAGTTACCCCGGGGGAAGACGAAGCAATCAGCCCCAGCATTTT
TRBJ2-1 many 16 - TRBV28 CASSSLGGPVYNEQFF TGTGCCAGCAGTTCCCTCGGGGGTCCCGTATATAATGAGCAGTTCTTC
TRBJ1-6 - 15 TRBD1 TRBV20-1 CSASPGQASSSPLHF TGCAGTGCTAGCCCCGGACAGGCCTCTAGTTCACCCCTCCACTTT
TRBJ2-7 many 17 - TRBV28 CASNQGPLPTSSYEQYF TGTGCCAGCAATCAAGGCCCCCTCCCGACAAGCTCCTACGAGCAGTACTTC
TRBJ2-7 many 13 - TRBV11-2 CASSLVSAYEQYF TGTGCCAGCAGCTTAGTATCAGCCTACGAGCAGTACTTC
TRBJ2-1 many 15 - TRBV2 CASSVGGGAHNEQFF TGTGCCAGCAGTGTAGGGGGGGGGGCCCACAATGAGCAGTTCTTC
TRBJ2-5 many 18 TRBD2 TRBV7-2 CASSLTGTSGGRQETQYF TGTGCCAGCAGCTTAACCGGGACTAGCGGGGGGCGCCAAGAGACCCAGTACTTC
TRBJ1-2 many 14 - TRBV7-2 CASSPPKAFYGYTF TGTGCCAGCAGCCCCCCCAAGGCCTTCTATGGCTACACCTTC
TRBJ1-5 many 14 - TRBV6-1 CASIPFYSNQPQHF TGTGCCAGCATTCCCTTCTATAGCAATCAGCCCCAGCATTTT
TRBJ1-1 many 14 TRBD1 TRBV10-3 CAISLQGTDTEAFF TGTGCCATCAGCCTACAGGGGACGGACACTGAAGCTTTCTTT
TRBJ1-4 - 16 - TRBV20-1 CSASLFPEATNEKLFF TGCAGTGCGAGCCTTTTCCCGGAGGCAACTAATGAAAAACTGTTTTTT
TRBJ2-7 many 14 - TRBV11-2 CASRLKAGALEQYF TGTGCCAGCAGATTAAAGGCAGGGGCACTCGAGCAGTACTTC
TRBJ2-7 many 13 - TRBV7-9 CASSSSGSYEQYF TGTGCCAGCAGCTCTTCAGGGTCCTACGAGCAGTACTTC
TRBJ2-1 few 18 TRBD2 TRBV24-1 CATSDGRTSGGTYNEQFF TGTGCCACCAGTGATGGTCGGACTAGCGGGGGCACCTACAATGAGCAGTTCTTC
TRBJ2-7 many 16 TRBD1 TRBV7-8 CASSLGGTAEPYEQYF TGTGCCAGCAGCTTAGGAGGGACAGCGGAACCCTACGAGCAGTACTTC
TRBJ1-5 many 11 - TRBV7-9 CALGDNQPQHF TGTGCCCTAGGGGACAATCAGCCCCAGCATTTT
TRBJ2-3 many 18 TRBD2 TRBV7-2 CASSLVFTSGTPADTQYF TGTGCCAGCAGCTTAGTTTTTACTAGCGGGACCCCGGCAGATACGCAGTATTTT
TRBJ1-2 many 16 TRBD1 TRBV7-2 CASSSPDRGLYYGYTF TGTGCCAGCAGCAGCCCGGACAGGGGGTTGTACTATGGCTACACCTTC
TRBJ2-1 many 14 - TRBV10-3 CAISENGGVDEQFF TGTGCCATCAGTGAAAATGGCGGGGTGGATGAGCAGTTCTTC
TRBJ1-1 few 12 TRBD1 TRBV20-1 CSARTGSAEAFF TGCAGTGCTCGGACAGGGAGTGCTGAAGCTTTCTTT
TRBJ1-2 - 13 - TRBV20-1 CSARDHRYYGYTF TGCAGTGCTAGAGATCACAGATATTATGGCTACACCTTC
TRBJ2-7 many 14 TRBD2 TRBV28 CASSPIGLAREQYF TGTGCCAGCAGTCCCATAGGACTAGCTCGGGAGCAGTACTTC
TRBJ1-2 - 15 TRBD1 TRBV6-1 CASRDRGRANYGYTF TGTGCCAGCAGGGACAGGGGGCGTGCAAACTATGGCTACACCTTC
TRBJ2-7 few 14 - TRBV5-1 CASSPEGHIYEQYF TGCGCCAGCAGTCCGGAGGGGCACATCTACGAGCAGTACTTC
TRBJ2-3 many 13 - TRBV29-1 CSVAYPATDTQYF TGCAGCGTTGCCTACCCCGCCACAGATACGCAGTATTTT
TRBJ1-1 few 13 - TRBV14 CASSIQMNTEAFF TGTGCCAGCAGCATACAAATGAACACTGAAGCTTTCTTT
TRBJ2-1 many 15 - TRBV29-1 CSVDPGTSAINEQFF TGCAGCGTTGACCCCGGTACGTCTGCGATCAATGAGCAGTTCTTC
TRBJ2-7 - 12 - TRBV28 CASSPIGDEQYF TGTGCCAGCAGTCCCATCGGGGACGAGCAGTACTTC
TRBJ1-2 many 17 - TRBV28 CASSLSEVRPANYGYTF TGTGCCAGCAGTTTATCAGAAGTGCGACCAGCTAACTATGGCTACACCTTC